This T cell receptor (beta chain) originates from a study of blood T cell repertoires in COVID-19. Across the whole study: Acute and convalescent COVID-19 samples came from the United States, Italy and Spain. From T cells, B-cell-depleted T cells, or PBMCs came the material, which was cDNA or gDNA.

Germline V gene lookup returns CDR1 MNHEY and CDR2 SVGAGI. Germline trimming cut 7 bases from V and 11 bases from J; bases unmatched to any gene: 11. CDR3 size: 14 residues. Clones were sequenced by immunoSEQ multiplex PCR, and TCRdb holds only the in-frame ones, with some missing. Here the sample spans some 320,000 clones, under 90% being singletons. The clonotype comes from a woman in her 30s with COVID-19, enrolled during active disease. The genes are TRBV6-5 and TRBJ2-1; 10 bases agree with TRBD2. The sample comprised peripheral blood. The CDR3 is CASTFSGGRGKQFF. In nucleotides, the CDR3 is TGTGCCAGCACCTTTAGCGGGGGGCGGGGAAAGCAGTTCTTC.